A selection of T cell receptor beta chains follows, all from one sample in a study of response to subunit inactivated influenza vaccine. MiXCR, run by TCRdb on the RT-PCR reads, gives a single entry per CDR3 protein. The sample comprises 500,000 or so distinct CDR3 sequences, approximately 15% of which are singletons, and approximately 3% rests with the top ten. Sample: CD4+ T cells sorted from PBMCs, taken about 24 months after vaccination. The source is a man aged 45 to 70 who received an inactivated influenza vaccine. Each CDR3 is given with its conserved first and last residue. Each record gives: CDR3 protein, V gene, J gene.

CDR3: CASSLSDHSTDTQYF
V: TRBV12-3/TRBV12-4
J: TRBJ2-3

CDR3: CASSQDGDGSNSPLHF
V: TRBV4-3
J: TRBJ1-6

CDR3: CASSWSRGDTQYF
V: TRBV5-5
J: TRBJ2-3

CDR3: CASSQLTGGFEAFF
V: TRBV3-1
J: TRBJ1-1

CDR3: CASSTSPLGGYTF
V: TRBV12-3/TRBV12-4
J: TRBJ1-2

CDR3: CSVARSGGQTQYF
V: TRBV29-1
J: TRBJ2-5

CDR3: CSARLGGSADTQYF
V: TRBV20-1
J: TRBJ2-3

CDR3: CSARDVGHINTEAFF
V: TRBV20-1
J: TRBJ1-1

CDR3: CSARPAGGQAVQFF
V: TRBV20-1
J: TRBJ2-1

CDR3: CASSGPPGLAAVNTGELFF
V: TRBV9
J: TRBJ2-2

CDR3: CASSLQGNEQFF
V: TRBV12-3/TRBV12-4
J: TRBJ2-1

CDR3: CASSWGRGGTDTQYF
V: TRBV5-1
J: TRBJ2-3

CDR3: CASSPRLAGTGVEKLFF
V: TRBV27
J: TRBJ1-4

CDR3: CASSVAPSGGYQTQYF
V: TRBV9
J: TRBJ2-5

CDR3: CASRPAGQGNYEQYF
V: TRBV28
J: TRBJ2-7

CDR3: CAISGTVSGANVLTF
V: TRBV10-3
J: TRBJ2-6

CDR3: CASNSHGGYGYTF
V: TRBV5-1
J: TRBJ1-2

CDR3: CASSQPGGQVQETQYF
V: TRBV3-1
J: TRBJ2-5

CDR3: CSVEAQGASEAFF
V: TRBV29-1
J: TRBJ1-1

CDR3: CASSYRREQYF
V: TRBV6-5
J: TRBJ2-7

CDR3: CATSDSGTGDQETQYF
V: TRBV24-1
J: TRBJ2-5

CDR3: CSATTSGRAGSTDTQYF
V: TRBV20-1
J: TRBJ2-3

CDR3: CASSLSPLWQANEAFF
V: TRBV5-1
J: TRBJ1-1

CDR3: CASSEILAGDTQYF
V: TRBV2
J: TRBJ2-3

CDR3: CASSLVTRRHNEQFF
V: TRBV3-1
J: TRBJ2-1

CDR3: CSVDPGRGHEKLFF
V: TRBV29-1
J: TRBJ1-4

CDR3: CAVGAVTNEQFF
V: TRBV3-1
J: TRBJ2-1

CDR3: CASASGSTYEQYF
V: TRBV6-1
J: TRBJ2-7

CDR3: CASHGVPPGELFF
V: TRBV12-3/TRBV12-4
J: TRBJ2-2

CDR3: CASRRDMTGGYTF
V: TRBV7-9
J: TRBJ1-2

CDR3: CASSPQGGSGAFF
V: TRBV4-2
J: TRBJ1-1

CDR3: CASSWLAETTGELFF
V: TRBV3-1
J: TRBJ2-2

CDR3: CASSTRDNTGELFF
V: TRBV7-9
J: TRBJ2-2

CDR3: CASRRWGQGYGYTF
V: TRBV12-3/TRBV12-4
J: TRBJ1-2

CDR3: CASSKGKAETQYF
V: TRBV5-1
J: TRBJ2-5

CDR3: CASSLSSLGTDTQYF
V: TRBV28
J: TRBJ2-3

CDR3: CASSLLGTENIQYF
V: TRBV5-1
J: TRBJ2-4

CDR3: CASSLASTLQETQYF
V: TRBV5-1
J: TRBJ2-5

CDR3: CSARGLAGSNEQFF
V: TRBV20-1
J: TRBJ2-1

CDR3: CASSHRRTRNTGELFF
V: TRBV3-1
J: TRBJ2-2

CDR3: CASSLGLPKETQYF
V: TRBV7-6
J: TRBJ2-5

CDR3: CASSKGGPYESYNEQFF
V: TRBV3-1
J: TRBJ2-1

CDR3: CASSQETGAYEQYF
V: TRBV25-1
J: TRBJ2-7

CDR3: CASSLLAKETRYF
V: TRBV7-2
J: TRBJ2-5

CDR3: CASSQGRRPYNEQFF
V: TRBV4-2
J: TRBJ2-1

CDR3: CASSLVSGTRNTGELFF
V: TRBV12-3/TRBV12-4
J: TRBJ2-2

CDR3: CASTPGLAGGNEQFF
V: TRBV12-3/TRBV12-4
J: TRBJ2-1

CDR3: CATSVRAGGIDGYTF
V: TRBV24-1
J: TRBJ1-2

CDR3: CASSYSGSDRAEQYF
V: TRBV6-2/TRBV6-3
J: TRBJ2-7

CDR3: CASTTGYQNTGELFF
V: TRBV12-3/TRBV12-4
J: TRBJ2-2

CDR3: CSADRGLNTEAFF
V: TRBV20-1
J: TRBJ1-1

CDR3: CSAPITSGNNEQFF
V: TRBV20-1
J: TRBJ2-1

CDR3: CASTPGNEYEQYF
V: TRBV28
J: TRBJ2-7

CDR3: CASSQGQGMNDYGYTF
V: TRBV4-1
J: TRBJ1-2

CDR3: CASTSDRGSYNEQFF
V: TRBV7-2
J: TRBJ2-1

CDR3: CASSLNRALYGYTF
V: TRBV7-9
J: TRBJ1-2

CDR3: CGFQEQGITGELFF
V: TRBV29-1
J: TRBJ2-2

CDR3: CSARDLISSYEQYF
V: TRBV20-1
J: TRBJ2-7

CDR3: CASTLGLAGVEQFF
V: TRBV6-2/TRBV6-3
J: TRBJ2-1